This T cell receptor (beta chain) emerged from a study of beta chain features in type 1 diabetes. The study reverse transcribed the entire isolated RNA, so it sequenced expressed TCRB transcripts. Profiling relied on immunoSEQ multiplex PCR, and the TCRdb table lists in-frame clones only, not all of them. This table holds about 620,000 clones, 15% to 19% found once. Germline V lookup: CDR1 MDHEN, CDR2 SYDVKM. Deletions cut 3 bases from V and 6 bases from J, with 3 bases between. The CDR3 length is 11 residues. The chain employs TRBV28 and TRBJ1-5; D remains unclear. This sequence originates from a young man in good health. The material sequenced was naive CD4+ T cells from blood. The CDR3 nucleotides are TGTGCCAGCAGTTTCGGTCAGCCCCAGCATTTT. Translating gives CASSFGQPQHF.